This TCR beta chain comes out of a study of cytomegalovirus exposure and HLA in healthy donors. The PCR had 60 Vbeta and 13 Jbeta primers. Sequenced by immunoSEQ multiplex PCR; TCRdb stores in-frame clones only, minus some. The table shows under 200,000 clones, with around 82% occurring only once. The CDR3 has 16 amino acids. Trimming cost V 4 bases and J 0 bases, with 10 bases left between them. From germline, CDR1 is MDHEN and CDR2 SYDVKM. This TCR was recovered from a man aged 40-50 years in good health and CMV-seropositive. The chain is built from TRBV28 and TRBJ2-6, with a weak D call TRBD2 (7 bases). The source material was PBMCs. CDR3 coding DNA: TGTGCCAGCAGTTGGAGGGGGGGCTCTGGGGCCAACGTCCTGACTTTC. Amino acids: CASSWRGGSGANVLTF.